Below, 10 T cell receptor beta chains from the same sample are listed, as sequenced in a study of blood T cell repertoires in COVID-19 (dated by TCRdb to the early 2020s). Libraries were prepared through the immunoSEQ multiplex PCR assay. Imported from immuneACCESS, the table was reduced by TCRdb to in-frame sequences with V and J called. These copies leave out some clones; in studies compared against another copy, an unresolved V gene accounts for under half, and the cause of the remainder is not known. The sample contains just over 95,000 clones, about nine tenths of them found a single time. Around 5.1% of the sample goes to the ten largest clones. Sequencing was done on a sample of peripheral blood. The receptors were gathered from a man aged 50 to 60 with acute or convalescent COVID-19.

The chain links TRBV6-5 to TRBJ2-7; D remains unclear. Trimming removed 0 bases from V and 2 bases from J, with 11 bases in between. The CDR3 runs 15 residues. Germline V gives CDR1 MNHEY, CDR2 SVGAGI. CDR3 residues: CASSYSAGLPYEQYF. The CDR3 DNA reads TGTGCCAGCAGTTACTCGGCAGGTTTACCCTACGAGCAGTACTTC.

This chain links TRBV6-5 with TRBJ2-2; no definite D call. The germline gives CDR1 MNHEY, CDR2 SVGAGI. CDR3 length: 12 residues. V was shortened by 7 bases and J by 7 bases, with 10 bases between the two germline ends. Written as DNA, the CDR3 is TGTGCCAGCACCCCAGGTCACGGGGAGCTGTTTTTT. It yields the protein CASTPGHGELFF.

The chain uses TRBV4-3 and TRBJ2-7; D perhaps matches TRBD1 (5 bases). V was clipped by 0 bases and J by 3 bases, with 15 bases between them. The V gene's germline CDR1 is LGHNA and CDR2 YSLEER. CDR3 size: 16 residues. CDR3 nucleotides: TGCGCCAGCAGCCAAGATGTGGGGCAGAAGCACTACGAGCAGTACTTC. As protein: CASSQDVGQKHYEQYF.

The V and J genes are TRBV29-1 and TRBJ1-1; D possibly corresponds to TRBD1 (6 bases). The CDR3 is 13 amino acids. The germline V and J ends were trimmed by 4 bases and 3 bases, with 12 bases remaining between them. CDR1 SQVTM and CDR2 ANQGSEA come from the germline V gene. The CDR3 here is CSVGVEGDTEAFF. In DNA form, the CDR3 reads TGCAGCGTTGGGGTTGAGGGGGACACTGAAGCTTTCTTT.

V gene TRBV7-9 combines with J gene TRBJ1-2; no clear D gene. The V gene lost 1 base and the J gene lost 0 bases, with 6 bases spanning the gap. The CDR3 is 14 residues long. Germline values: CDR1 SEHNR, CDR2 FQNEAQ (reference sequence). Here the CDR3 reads CASSLEVANYGYTF. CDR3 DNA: TGTGCCAGCAGCTTAGAAGTAGCTAACTATGGCTACACCTTC.

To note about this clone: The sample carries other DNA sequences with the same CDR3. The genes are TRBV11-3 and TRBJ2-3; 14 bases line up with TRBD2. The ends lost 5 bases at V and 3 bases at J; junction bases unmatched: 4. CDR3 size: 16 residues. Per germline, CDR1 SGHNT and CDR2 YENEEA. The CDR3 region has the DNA TGTGCCAGCAGCCTCGGGACTAGCGGGAGAACAGATACGCAGTATTTT. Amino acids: CASSLGTSGRTDTQYF.

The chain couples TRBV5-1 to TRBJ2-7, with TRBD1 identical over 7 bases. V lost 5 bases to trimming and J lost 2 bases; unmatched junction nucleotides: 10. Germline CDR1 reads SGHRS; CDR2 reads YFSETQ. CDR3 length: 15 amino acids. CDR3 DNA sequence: TGCGCCAGCAGACTGCTTGGGACAGACCCCTACGAGCAGTACTTC. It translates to CASRLLGTDPYEQYF.

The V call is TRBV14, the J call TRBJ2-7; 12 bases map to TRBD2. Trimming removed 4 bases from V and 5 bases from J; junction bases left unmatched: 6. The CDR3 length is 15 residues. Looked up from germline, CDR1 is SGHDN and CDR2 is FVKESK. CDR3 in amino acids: CASSLWTSGIHEQYF. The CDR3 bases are TGTGCCAGCAGCCTATGGACTAGCGGGATCCACGAGCAGTACTTC. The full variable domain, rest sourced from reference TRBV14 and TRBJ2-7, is EAGVTQFPSHSVIEKGQTVTLRCDPISGHDNLYWYRRVMGKEIKFLLHFVKESKQDESGMPNNRFLAERTGGTYSTLKVQPAELEDSGVYFCASSLWTSGIHEQYFGPGTRLTVT.

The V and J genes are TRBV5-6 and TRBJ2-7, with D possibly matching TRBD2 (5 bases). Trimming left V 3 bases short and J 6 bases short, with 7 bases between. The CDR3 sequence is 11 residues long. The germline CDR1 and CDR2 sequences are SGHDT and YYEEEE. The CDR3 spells CASSSRGEQYF. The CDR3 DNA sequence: TGTGCCAGCAGCTCCCGGGGCGAGCAGTACTTC.

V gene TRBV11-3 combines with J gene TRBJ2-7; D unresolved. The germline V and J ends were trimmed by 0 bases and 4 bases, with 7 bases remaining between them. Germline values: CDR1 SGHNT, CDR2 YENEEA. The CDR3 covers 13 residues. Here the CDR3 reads CASSLDPTYEQYF. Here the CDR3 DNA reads TGTGCCAGCAGCTTAGACCCCACATACGAGCAGTACTTC.